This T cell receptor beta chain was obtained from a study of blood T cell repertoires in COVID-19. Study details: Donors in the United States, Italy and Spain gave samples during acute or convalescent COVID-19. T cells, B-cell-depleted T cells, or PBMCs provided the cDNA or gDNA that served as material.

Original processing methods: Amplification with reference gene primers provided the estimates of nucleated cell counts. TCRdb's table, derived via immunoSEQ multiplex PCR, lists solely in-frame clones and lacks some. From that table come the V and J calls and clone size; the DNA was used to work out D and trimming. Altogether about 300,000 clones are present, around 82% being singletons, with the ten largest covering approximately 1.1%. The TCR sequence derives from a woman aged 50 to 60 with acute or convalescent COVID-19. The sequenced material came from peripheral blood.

The CDR3 sequence: CASSNDWSETQYF. The CDR3, as DNA: TGTGCCAGCAGCAACGACTGGAGCGAGACCCAGTACTTC. The chain employs TRBV7-6 and TRBJ2-5, with D unresolved. V shed 5 bases and J shed 5 bases, with 12 bases lying between them. Germline V lookup: CDR1 SGHVS, CDR2 FNYEAQ. The CDR3 totals 13 residues.